Listed below are T cell receptor beta chains from one sample, sequenced in a study of blood T cell repertoires in COVID-19. Method: immunoSEQ multiplex PCR; TCRdb's copy keeps in-frame clones and lacks some. The sample lists about 140,000 clones, roughly 84% occurring once. Material: PBMCs or T cells enriched from blood (not recorded which). The receptors here all came from a man aged 35 to 55 with acute COVID-19. The CDR3 runs from the conserved cysteine through the conserved F or W. D genes are given only for firm matches.

D gene	J gene	V gene	CDR3 protein
.	TRBJ2-3	TRBV12-2	CASRLGPGTGNRASGKWEDTQYF
.	TRBJ2-5	TRBV7-5	CARSSGREQPETQYF
.	TRBJ2-6	TRBV9	CASSVGAGANVLTF
.	TRBJ1-2	TRBV4-3	CASSQDRGSYGYTF
.	TRBJ2-5	TRBV2	CASTVSRQETQYF
TRBD2	TRBJ2-5	TRBV25-1	CASRDHRGGRETQYF
.	TRBJ2-3	TRBV4-1	CASSQDSGRYTDTQYF
TRBD1	TRBJ2-1	TRBV7-9	CASSFQDRVLYNEQFF
.	TRBJ1-4	TRBV6-5	CASSPLGRTNEKLFF
.	TRBJ1-2	TRBV7-9	CASSLTRTNYGYTF
.	TRBJ2-1	TRBV7-8	CASSLAVVDEQFF
.	TRBJ1-1	TRBV6-5	CASSTLRRGTEAFF
TRBD1	TRBJ2-1	TRBV3-1/TRBV3-2	CASSPWTGGFNEQFF
TRBD2	TRBJ2-7	TRBV7-2	CASSLATSGVYEQYF
TRBD2	TRBJ2-1	TRBV27	CASSSSGRVLGYNEQFF
TRBD1	TRBJ1-3	TRBV9	CASSVGGQAGNTIYF
.	TRBJ2-1	TRBV24-1	CATSDFGQNNEQFF
.	TRBJ1-5	TRBV6-2/TRBV6-3	CASSSPGYHQPQHF
.	TRBJ1-1	TRBV11-3	CASSLEGGTEAFF
.	TRBJ2-1	TRBV29-1	CSVPSGGTYNEQFF
TRBD2	TRBJ2-5	TRBV5-5	CASSLDGTKGETQYF
.	TRBJ1-2	TRBV19	CASSIREAYNYGYTF
.	TRBJ2-1	TRBV30	CAWSVRLEVNEQFF
TRBD2	TRBJ2-3	TRBV30	CAWSALTRTSGTRDTQYF
.	TRBJ2-7	TRBV20-1	CSARLYEQYF
TRBD1	TRBJ2-2	TRBV7-2	CASSSPRTGRYTGELFF
TRBD1	TRBJ2-4	TRBV19	CASSSPTGLAKNIQYF
TRBD2	TRBJ2-2	TRBV5-1	CASSFYGAGTDGELFF
.	TRBJ2-1	TRBV7-9	CASSLRYEQFF
.	TRBJ2-7	TRBV4-1	CASSSRPQGNDEQYF
.	TRBJ2-2	TRBV7-9	CASSLYTNQPNTGELFF
TRBD2	TRBJ2-7	TRBV3-1/TRBV3-2	CASSPSWEAGASCYEQYF
.	TRBJ2-5	TRBV5-1	CASSLNGLLQETQYF
TRBD1	TRBJ2-3	TRBV4-3	CASSPTTGYFTDTQYF
.	TRBJ2-1	TRBV14	CASSQEGESTTNEQFF
TRBD2	TRBJ2-5	TRBV2	CASIREEGETQYF
.	TRBJ2-7	TRBV6-2/TRBV6-3	CASSPHLDSSYEQYF
TRBD1	TRBJ1-1	TRBV7-2	CASSIGDRTWNTEAFF
TRBD1	TRBJ2-7	TRBV18	CASSPDRVLARIAYEQYF
TRBD2	TRBJ2-2	TRBV7-2	CASSLKSGRFTGELFF
TRBD1	TRBJ2-2	TRBV5-6	CASSGPRDRDTGELFF
TRBD2	TRBJ2-1	TRBV5-4	CASTAKWSGSGEQFF
.	TRBJ1-1	TRBV19	CASSIIGSGAEAFF
.	TRBJ1-1	TRBV14	CASSQVGRGLNTEAFF
.	TRBJ1-1	TRBV4-3	CASSQGGEVAFF
.	TRBJ2-2	TRBV4-3	CASSLSGKAGELFF
TRBD1	TRBJ2-2	TRBV9	CASSTGQGTGSLGTGELFF
.	TRBJ1-3	TRBV24-1	CATSELSSNTIYF
TRBD1	TRBJ2-1	TRBV24-1	CATPAGTGRGEQFF
TRBD1	TRBJ1-1	TRBV7-9	CASSLGQGTREAFF
.	TRBJ2-5	TRBV7-8	CASSPTAQETQYF
.	TRBJ1-2	TRBV29-1	CSVEGGGSRTF
.	TRBJ2-3	TRBV11-3	CASSPGFQGDTQYF